One and the same sample provided the 25 T cell receptor beta chains below, sequenced in a study of CD8+ T cells in alopecia areata. cDNA reverse transcribed from extracted RNA served as the sequencing template. TCRdb's table, derived via immunoSEQ multiplex PCR, lists solely in-frame clones and lacks some. The sample lists 170,000 or so clones, around 60% occurring once. Treatment meaning: oral pan-JAK inhibitor, 5-10 mg twice daily. The sequencing used CD8+ T cells sorted from blood, collected at week 24, from a patient treated with tofacitinib. The source of these receptors is a human donor with alopecia areata.

The chain is built from TRBV25-1 and TRBJ2-3; 10 positions agree with TRBD2. Germline loops: CDR1 MGHDK, CDR2 SYGVNS. CDR3 length: 16 residues. V shed 2 bases and J 3 bases; nucleotides not matched to a gene: 5. CDR3 amino acids: CASSERTSGETDTQYF. In DNA, the CDR3 is TGTGCCAGCAGTGAAAGGACTAGCGGAGAGACAGATACGCAGTATTTT.

The chain joins TRBV27 to TRBJ1-2; 7 bases are shared with TRBD1. The CDR3 has 17 amino acids. From germline, CDR1 is MNHEY and CDR2 SMNVEV (reference sequence). V shed 5 bases and J 5 bases; nucleotides not matched to a gene: 17. CDR3: CASSIHGGAGGGYGYTF. CDR3 in DNA: TGTGCCAGCAGTATCCACGGGGGGGCAGGGGGAGGATATGGCTACACCTTC.

Only a few counts were recorded for this clone. The chain has TRBV5-4 and TRBJ2-7; 8 nucleotides match TRBD1. V gave up 4 bases and J gave up 4 bases; unmatched junction bases: 7. Looked up from germline, CDR1 is SGHNT and CDR2 is YYREEE (reference sequence). This CDR3 has 14 residues. The CDR3, as DNA: TGTGCCAGCAGCATCGGACAGGGCGGGTACGAGCAGTACTTC. Protein: CASSIGQGGYEQYF.

The CDR3 DNA sequence: TGTGCCAGCAGCCCCGTGGGTTCTGGGGCCAACGTCCTGACTTTC. Amino acid sequence: CASSPVGSGANVLTF. The chain recombines TRBV5-6 with TRBJ2-6; D remains ambiguous. The V gene's germline CDR1 is SGHDT and CDR2 YYEEEE. Trimming pared 4 bases from V and 1 base from J, leaving 9 bases between. The CDR3 length is 15 residues.

The chain links TRBV13 to TRBJ2-7; 7 bases are shared with TRBD1. V lost 8 bases, J lost 3 bases, and 13 bases stayed unmatched. Per germline, CDR1 PRHDT and CDR2 FYEKMQ (reference sequence). The CDR3 is 15 residues long. The CDR3 coding sequence is TGTGCCAGCTCCGCGGGTACAGGGGTAGTCTACGAGCAGTACTTC. Translating it yields CASSAGTGVVYEQYF.

This clone turned up a few times. The rearrangement uses TRBV19 and TRBJ1-5; TRBD1 is a possible D gene (5 bases). The germline CDR1 and CDR2 sequences are LNHDA and SQIVND (reference sequence). The CDR3 sequence is 16 residues long. Trimming removed 6 bases from V and 0 bases from J, with 15 bases in between. The CDR3 region has the DNA TGTGCCAGTAGAGCGGACCTGACAGTTAGCAATCAGCCCCAGCATTTT. Encoded protein: CASRADLTVSNQPQHF.

The chain joins TRBV7-9 to TRBJ2-3; TRBD2 is a possible D gene (5 bases). The ends were cut back, 5 bases at V and 2 bases at J, with 5 bases in the middle. The CDR3 runs to 12 residues. CDR1 and CDR2 from the germline V gene are SEHNR and FQNEAQ (reference sequence). DNA of the CDR3: TGTGCCAGCAGCCGGGACACAGATACGCAGTATTTT. Amino acid sequence: CASSRDTDTQYF. Based on the CDR3 plus reference TRBV7-9 and TRBJ2-3, the full variable domain is DTGVSQNPRHKITKRGQNVTFRCDPISEHNRLYWYRQTLGQGPEFLTYFQNEAQLEKSRLLSDRFSAERPKGSFSTLEIQRTEQGDSAMYLCASSRDTDTQYFGPGTRLTVL.

J is TRBJ2-3 and V is TRBV30; 7 nucleotides agree with TRBD1. Germline V CDR1 and CDR2: GTSNPN, SVGIG (reference sequence). V shed 3 bases, J shed 4 bases, and the junction held 13 bases outside the gene matches. The CDR3 sequence is 16 residues long. Here the CDR3 reads CAWRGYTGAPADTQYF. CDR3 in DNA: TGTGCCTGGAGGGGCTACACAGGGGCCCCGGCAGATACGCAGTATTTT.

The chain uses TRBV5-1 and TRBJ2-1, with TRBD2 as a possible D gene (6 bases). The germline CDR1 and CDR2 sequences are SGHRS and YFSETQ. V shed 0 bases and J shed 6 bases, with 13 bases lying between them. This CDR3 is built from 15 residues. The CDR3 region has the DNA TGCGCCAGCAGCTTGGCCTCGGGACTCACCAATGAGCAGTTCTTC. Protein: CASSLASGLTNEQFF. Together with reference TRBV5-1 and TRBJ2-1, the CDR3 gives the full variable domain: KAGVTQTPRYLIKTRGQQVTLSCSPISGHRSVSWYQQTPGQGLQFLFEYFSETQRNKGNFPGRFSGRQFSNSRSEMNVSTLELGDSALYLCASSLASGLTNEQFFGPGTRLTVL.

The chain combines TRBV19 with TRBJ1-5; 7 nucleotides align to TRBD1. Looked up from germline, CDR1 is LNHDA and CDR2 is SQIVND (reference sequence). Trimming at V came to 1 base and at J to 6 bases, leaving 3 bases not matched to a gene. The CDR3 length is 14 residues. The CDR3 region is CASSIVAGGQPQHF. As DNA, the CDR3 is TGTGCCAGTAGTATAGTGGCAGGGGGTCAGCCCCAGCATTTT.

J is TRBJ1-3 and V is TRBV6-5; D uncertain. The V end lost 0 bases, the J end lost 2 bases, and 11 bases lay between the germline ends. Germline CDR1 and CDR2: MNHEY and SVGAGI. The CDR3 covers 16 residues. CDR3 amino acids: CASSYSLRGTGNTIYF. The DNA for the CDR3 is TGTGCCAGCAGTTACTCATTGCGGGGAACTGGAAACACCATATATTTT.

This clone was seen a handful of times. The chain recombines TRBV29-1 with TRBJ2-5, with D perhaps TRBD1 (7 bases). Trimming cost V 7 bases and J 5 bases, with 14 bases left between them. The V gene's germline CDR1 is SQVTM and CDR2 ANQGSEA. This CDR3 contains 12 residues. The CDR3 spells CSAGVGGETQYF. CDR3 in DNA: TGCAGCGCGGGGGTAGGGGGCGAGACCCAGTACTTC.

V is TRBV2 and J is TRBJ2-6; no clear D. Germline assignment: CDR1 SNHLY and CDR2 FYNNEI. Deletions cut 7 bases from V and 0 bases from J, with 13 bases between. This CDR3 is built from 16 residues. CDR3 amino acids: CASNRDASSGANVLTF. The CDR3 DNA reads as TGTGCCAGCAACCGTGACGCCAGCTCTGGGGCCAACGTCCTGACTTTC.

The count of this clone is one. This chain connects TRBV7-6 to TRBJ1-6; D perhaps matches TRBD1 (5 bases). Germline CDR1 and CDR2: SGHVS and FNYEAQ. Trimming took off 0 bases at V and 7 bases at J, with 13 bases between the two ends. This CDR3 has 16 residues. CDR3 amino acids: CASSLASRDVNSPLHF. The CDR3 nucleotides are TGTGCCAGCAGCTTAGCGTCTAGGGACGTAAATTCACCCCTCCACTTT.

V is TRBV7-2 and J is TRBJ2-1; TRBD2 might be the D (5 bases). Germline CDR1 SGHTA, CDR2 FQGNSA. V lost 3 bases and J 5 bases, leaving 14 bases between the germline ends. The CDR3 runs to 15 residues. Here the CDR3 DNA reads TGTGCCAGCAGCTTGGAGCGGATTAGAAACAATGAGCAGTTCTTC. Protein product: CASSLERIRNNEQFF.

This clone was observed a handful of times. The chain couples TRBV5-1 to TRBJ2-6; no firm D call. This CDR3 region has 11 residues. CDR1 is SGHRS and CDR2 is YFSETQ in the germline V gene. V was shortened by 7 bases and J by 2 bases, with 1 base between the two germline ends. This chain's CDR3 is CASAGANVLTF. Here the CDR3 DNA reads TGCGCCAGCGCTGGGGCCAACGTCCTGACTTTC.

V gene TRBV29-1 combines with J gene TRBJ1-1, with D perhaps matching TRBD1 (6 bases). The CDR3 consists of 13 residues. Trimming took off 4 bases at V and 4 bases at J, with 13 bases between the two ends. Germline CDR1 and CDR2: SQVTM and ANQGSEA. The DNA for the CDR3 is TGCAGCGTTGTGGCGGCAGGGGTCACTGAAGCTTTCTTT. This sequence encodes CSVVAAGVTEAFF.

This clone was observed a few times. Germline is not matched at one junction end, which may reflect a read error. This rearrangement joins TRBV27 to TRBJ2-1; TRBD2 agrees at 9 bases. Germline loops: CDR1 MNHEY, CDR2 SMNVEV (reference sequence). The CDR3 runs to 11 residues. CDR3 bases: TGTGCCAGCAGGTTAGCGGGGGCCCAGGTCTTC. Encoded protein: CASRLAGAQVF.

J is TRBJ2-7 and V is TRBV5-6; 7 positions agree with TRBD1. Germline CDR1 SGHDT, CDR2 YYEEEE. The CDR3 runs to 15 residues. V was pared by 0 bases and J by 2 bases, with 5 bases of the junction left unmatched. As DNA, the CDR3 is TGTGCCAGCAGCTTGGGTGCTGGGACAGCCTACGAGCAGTACTTC. This sequence encodes CASSLGAGTAYEQYF.

The genes are TRBV11-3 and TRBJ1-1, with D unclear. In germline, CDR1 is SGHNT, CDR2 YENEEA. V lost 0 bases and J lost 1, with 9 bases in between. CDR3 length equals 15 residues. The DNA of the CDR3 is TGTGCCAGCAGCTTAGAGGGTTCGACGAACACTGAAGCTTTCTTT. This translates into CASSLEGSTNTEAFF.

This clone was observed a handful of times. The chain has TRBV29-1 and TRBJ2-1, with 9 bases that match TRBD2. The CDR3 length is 18 residues. The germline V gene encodes CDR1 SQVTM and CDR2 ANQGSEA. With V trimmed by 3 bases and J by 7 bases, 19 bases remained unmatched. This chain's CDR3 is CSVDSDLAGGQVWNEQFF. The DNA for the CDR3 is TGCAGCGTTGATTCGGATCTGGCGGGGGGGCAAGTGTGGAATGAGCAGTTCTTC.

The rearrangement uses TRBV23-1 and TRBJ1-1; TRBD1 agrees at 9 bases. TRBV23-1 is filed as an ORF, its function uncertain. The ends lost 0 bases at V and 11 bases at J; junction bases unmatched: 13. The CDR3 runs 16 residues. CDR3 protein: CASSQSFRYVGQGAFF. DNA for the CDR3: TGCGCCAGCAGTCAATCTTTCAGATATGTGGGACAGGGCGCTTTCTTT.

In regard to this clone: The identical CDR3 is also encoded by other nucleotide sequences in the sample. This chain joins TRBV29-1 and TRBJ2-7, with 9 bases fitting TRBD1. The V segment lost 1 base and the J segment 4 bases; nucleotides outside the gene matches: 2. Looked up from germline, CDR1 is SQVTM and CDR2 is ANQGSEA. This CDR3 has 13 residues. The CDR3 region is CSVEGTGAYEQYF. CDR3 DNA sequence: TGCAGCGTTGAAGGGACAGGGGCGTACGAGCAGTACTTC.

The chain is built from TRBV11-2 and TRBJ2-2, with TRBD1 matching 7 bases. V dropped 3 bases and J dropped 4; count of bases not matched to a gene: 8. This CDR3 is built from 16 residues. The germline V gene encodes CDR1 SGHAT and CDR2 FQNNGV. The DNA for the CDR3 is TGTGCCAGCAGCTTTCGAATGGGACAGACCACCGGGGAGCTGTTTTTT. This encodes CASSFRMGQTTGELFF. The full variable domain, rest sourced from reference TRBV11-2 and TRBJ2-2, is EAGVAQSPRYKIIEKRQSVAFWCNPISGHATLYWYQQILGQGPKLLIQFQNNGVVDDSQLPKDRFSAERLKGVDSTLKIQPAKLEDSAVYLCASSFRMGQTTGELFFGEGSRLTVL.

The chain joins TRBV5-1 to TRBJ1-1; D might be TRBD1 (6 bases). Trimming shortened V by 4 bases and J by 8 bases, and 9 bases separated the two germline ends. The length of the CDR3 is 11 residues. CDR1 SGHRS and CDR2 YFSETQ come from the germline V gene. The CDR3 protein is CASSGGPEAFF. The DNA for the CDR3 is TGCGCCAGCAGCGGGGGCCCCGAAGCTTTCTTT.